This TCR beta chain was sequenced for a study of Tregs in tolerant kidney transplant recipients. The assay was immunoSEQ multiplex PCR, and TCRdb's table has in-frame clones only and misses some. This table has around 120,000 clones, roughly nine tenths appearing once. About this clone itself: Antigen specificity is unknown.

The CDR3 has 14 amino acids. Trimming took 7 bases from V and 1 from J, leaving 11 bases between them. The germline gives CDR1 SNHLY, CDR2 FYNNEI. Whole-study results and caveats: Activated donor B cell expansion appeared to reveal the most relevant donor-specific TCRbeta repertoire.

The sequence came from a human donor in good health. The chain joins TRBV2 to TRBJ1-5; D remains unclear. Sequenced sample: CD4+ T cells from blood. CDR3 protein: CASTDLTSNQPQHF. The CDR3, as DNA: TGTGCCAGCACCGACCTCACGAGCAATCAGCCCCAGCATTTT.